This is a list of T cell receptor beta chains from one sample in a study of blood T cell repertoires in COVID-19. Data came from immunoSEQ multiplex PCR; TCRdb stores just in-frame clones and leaves some out. The data contain about 220,000 clones, about 80% of them singletons. The sequenced sample consisted of peripheral blood. Every receptor here comes from a woman under 40 who had recovered from COVID-19. CDR3s include the opening cysteine and the closing phenylalanine or tryptophan. D genes are given only for firm matches. A clone size is listed for some rows: how often the clone was seen (once, few, many), or a class if it is expanded.

14 | TRBJ2-3 | TRBV24-1 | once | . | TGTGCCACCAGTGAGTCGACTAGGGGAGATACGCAGTATTTT | CATSESTRGDTQYF
19 | TRBJ2-2 | TRBV18 | . | TRBD2 | TGTGCCAGCTCACCACCGGGAAGGGGACTAGCGGGGGACACCGGGGAGCTGTTTTTT | CASSPPGRGLAGDTGELFF
15 | TRBJ2-3 | TRBV7-3 | . | TRBD1 | TGTGCCAGCAGCTTAACCCCCCAGGGGGCAGATACGCAGTATTTT | CASSLTPQGADTQYF
15 | TRBJ1-1 | TRBV19 | once | TRBD1 | TGTGCCAGTAGTAGAGGACAGGAACTAAACACTGAAGCTTTCTTT | CASSRGQELNTEAFF
13 | TRBJ1-1 | TRBV27 | . | TRBD1 | TGTGCCAGCAGTTACGGACAGGGGGCCGAAGCTTTCTTT | CASSYGQGAEAFF
15 | TRBJ1-5 | TRBV10-3 | . | TRBD1 | TGTGCCATCAGTGAGGATCAGGGGGCGGGCCGCCCCCAGCATTTT | CAISEDQGAGRPQHF
14 | TRBJ2-2 | TRBV6-4 | . | TRBD2 | TGTGCCAGCAGTGACGGGAGGGACACCGGGGAGCTGTTTTTT | CASSDGRDTGELFF
15 | TRBJ2-7 | TRBV4-1 | . | . | TGCGCCAGCAGCGATATCCCGGAGTCGACCTACGAGCAGTACTTC | CASSDIPESTYEQYF
11 | TRBJ1-2 | TRBV28 | few | TRBD1 | TGTGCCAGCCAAGACAGGGATGGCTACACCTTC | CASQDRDGYTF
16 | TRBJ1-4 | TRBV11-2 | . | TRBD1 | TGTGCCAGCAGCCCGGGACAGCCCTTAGGTTGGGAAAAACTGTTTTTT | CASSPGQPLGWEKLFF
15 | TRBJ2-3 | TRBV9 | . | TRBD1 | TGTGCCAGCAGCGTCTCAGGGGGCGCGACAGATACGCAGTATTTT | CASSVSGGATDTQYF
13 | TRBJ2-7 | TRBV3-1/TRBV3-2 | . | . | TGTGCCAGCAGCACGGGACTCCGCTACGAGCAGTACTTC | CASSTGLRYEQYF
20 | TRBJ2-1 | TRBV4-1 | . | TRBD2 | TGCGCCAGCAGCCAAGGGGGAAACGGGGCTAGCGGGAGGGCACGGAATGAGCAGTTCTTC | CASSQGGNGASGRARNEQFF
15 | TRBJ2-7 | TRBV9 | . | TRBD2 | TGTGCCAGCAGTGCGACTAGCGGTCGGCGGCACGAGCAGTACTTC | CASSATSGRRHEQYF
14 | TRBJ1-2 | TRBV7-9 | . | . | TGTGCCAGCACCCTAGGGGCAGGGGACTATGGCTACACCTTC | CASTLGAGDYGYTF
15 | TRBJ2-3 | TRBV11-3 | once | TRBD2 | TGTGCCAGCAGCTCCGGCACTAGCGTGAGAGATACGCAGTATTTT | CASSSGTSVRDTQYF
15 | TRBJ2-7 | TRBV27 | . | TRBD2 | TGTGCCAGCAGTTTAAATCCTAGCGGACCCTACGAGCAGTACTTC | CASSLNPSGPYEQYF
13 | TRBJ2-7 | TRBV14 | . | TRBD1 | TGTGCCAGCAGGCAGGGGGCCTCCTACGAGCAGTACTTC | CASRQGASYEQYF
13 | TRBJ2-5 | TRBV5-1 | . | . | TGCGCCAGCAGCTTGGGCCCTCGGGAGACCCAGTACTTC | CASSLGPRETQYF
12 | TRBJ2-5 | TRBV28 | . | . | TGTGCCAGCAGTTCCCCATTGGAGACCCAGTACTTC | CASSSPLETQYF
15 | TRBJ1-5 | TRBV5-5 | . | TRBD1 | TGTGCCAGCAGCTTAGGGACAGCGAACAATCAGCCCCAGCATTTT | CASSLGTANNQPQHF
16 | TRBJ2-5 | TRBV6-2/TRBV6-3 | . | TRBD2 | TGTGCCAGCAGTTCCTTTGGGGCGGGAGAGCAAGAGACCCAGTACTTC | CASSSFGAGEQETQYF
16 | TRBJ2-1 | TRBV30 | few | . | TGTGCCTGGAGTGTAGGCCAGGGCCGTTACTACAATGAGCAGTTCTTC | CAWSVGQGRYYNEQFF
17 | TRBJ2-5 | TRBV25-1 | . | . | TGTGCCAGCAGTGAAGGGGGCGGGAGAGTGTGGGGAGAGACCCAGTACTTC | CASSEGGGRVWGETQYF
13 | TRBJ1-2 | TRBV30 | . | . | TGTGCCGCGAACCGGGTTCGGGGCTATGGCTACACCTTC | CAANRVRGYGYTF
15 | TRBJ2-3 | TRBV5-5 | . | TRBD2 | TGTGCCAGCAGCTTTGCGGGAGCGGGGGCAGATACGCAGTATTTT | CASSFAGAGADTQYF
17 | TRBJ2-6 | TRBV25-1 | . | TRBD2 | TGTGCCAGCAGTGATAGCGGGGCCTTCTCTGGGGCCAACGTCCTGACTTTC | CASSDSGAFSGANVLTF
16 | TRBJ2-3 | TRBV7-3 | . | TRBD1 | TGTGCCAGCAGCCCCCACGGACAGGGTAGCACAGATACGCAGTATTTT | CASSPHGQGSTDTQYF
15 | TRBJ2-7 | TRBV4-1 | few | TRBD1 | TGCGCCAGCAGCCAGGGACAGGGGGTACGCTACGAGCAGTACTTC | CASSQGQGVRYEQYF
15 | TRBJ2-5 | TRBV7-6 | once | . | TGTGCCAGCAGCTTAGAGGGGGGGATACAAGAGACCCAGTACTTC | CASSLEGGIQETQYF
12 | TRBJ2-1 | TRBV29-1 | . | . | TGCAGCGTTGTGGGCGCCTACAATGAGCAGTTCTTC | CSVVGAYNEQFF
16 | TRBJ2-3 | TRBV1 | . | . | TGCACCAGCGTGGGCTTAGCGGGAGTGGACACAGATACGCAGTATTTT | CTSVGLAGVDTDTQYF
15 | TRBJ2-3 | TRBV15 | . | . | TGTGCCACCAGCAGAGGCGGAATTAGCACAGATACGCAGTATTTT | CATSRGGISTDTQYF
21 | TRBJ2-2 | TRBV28 | . | TRBD2 | TGTGCCAGCAGTTTATGGGCCGCCGGGACTAGCGGGATTCGGAACACCGGGGAGCTGTTTTTT | CASSLWAAGTSGIRNTGELFF
13 | TRBJ2-7 | TRBV3-1/TRBV3-2 | once | TRBD2 | TGTGCCAGCAGCCATTCGGGAGGGGACGAGCAGTACTTC | CASSHSGGDEQYF
16 | TRBJ2-4 | TRBV4-1 | once | TRBD1 | TGCGCCAGCAGCCAACTTAACGACAGGGCTAGAAACATTCAGTACTTC | CASSQLNDRARNIQYF
14 | TRBJ2-3 | TRBV11-2 | . | TRBD1 | TGTGCCGGGTCGACAGGGGGGTGGAAAGATACGCAGTATTTT | CAGSTGGWKDTQYF
14 | TRBJ1-4 | TRBV30 | . | TRBD1 | TGTGCCTGGAGTGTACAGGGGGCAAATGAAAAACTGTTTTTT | CAWSVQGANEKLFF
13 | TRBJ2-3 | TRBV18 | . | . | TGTGCCAGCTCCGACAGGGAGGCAGATACGCAGTATTTT | CASSDREADTQYF
15 | TRBJ1-6 | TRBV19 | many | TRBD1 | TGTGCCAGTAGGACACAGGGGACCGGTAATTCACCCCTCCACTTT | CASRTQGTGNSPLHF
15 | TRBJ2-2 | TRBV11-2 | few | TRBD1 | TGTGCCAGCAGCATACAGGGGACGAACACCGGGGAGCTGTTTTTT | CASSIQGTNTGELFF
15 | TRBJ2-3 | TRBV6-6 | . | TRBD2 | TGTGCCAGCAGTTCCCGACTAGCGGGAGGAGATACGCAGTATTTT | CASSSRLAGGDTQYF
14 | TRBJ2-7 | TRBV19 | few | TRBD1 | TGTGCCAGTAGTACGGCAGGGGGCTCCTACGAGCAGTACTTC | CASSTAGGSYEQYF
15 | TRBJ2-1 | TRBV21-1 | . | . | TGTGCCAGCAGCAACCGATCGGGAGTGTACAATGAGCAGTTCTTC | CASSNRSGVYNEQFF
14 | TRBJ1-1 | TRBV5-1 | . | TRBD1 | TGCGCCAGCATGTCGGACAGGGAGAACACTGAAGCTTTCTTT | CASMSDRENTEAFF
16 | TRBJ2-7 | TRBV9 | . | . | TGTGCCAGCAGCGTAGGTCAGGACAGTATCTACTACGAGCAGTACTTC | CASSVGQDSIYYEQYF
15 | TRBJ2-5 | TRBV3-1/TRBV3-2 | . | . | TGTGCCAGCAGCCGTTCTGAGGACAGTCAAGAGACCCAGTACTTC | CASSRSEDSQETQYF
14 | TRBJ2-7 | TRBV3-1/TRBV3-2 | . | . | TGTGCCAGCAGCCAAGATCTGGGGGCGGGCGAGCAGTACTTC | CASSQDLGAGEQYF
16 | TRBJ2-3 | TRBV3-1/TRBV3-2 | . | . | TGTGCCAGCAGCCAAGATACCGGGAGCGACACAGATACGCAGTATTTT | CASSQDTGSDTDTQYF
17 | TRBJ2-1 | TRBV6-1 | . | TRBD2 | TGTGCCAGCAGTGAGCCAGGAAGCGGGAGCGGTCGCAATGAGCAGTTCTTC | CASSEPGSGSGRNEQFF
14 | TRBJ2-3 | TRBV10-2 | . | TRBD2 | TGCGCCAGCAGTGTACTAGCGGGCACAGATACGCAGTATTTT | CASSVLAGTDTQYF
13 | TRBJ2-1 | TRBV24-1 | once | . | TGTGCCACCAGTGAATACGCGTACAATGAGCAGTTCTTC | CATSEYAYNEQFF